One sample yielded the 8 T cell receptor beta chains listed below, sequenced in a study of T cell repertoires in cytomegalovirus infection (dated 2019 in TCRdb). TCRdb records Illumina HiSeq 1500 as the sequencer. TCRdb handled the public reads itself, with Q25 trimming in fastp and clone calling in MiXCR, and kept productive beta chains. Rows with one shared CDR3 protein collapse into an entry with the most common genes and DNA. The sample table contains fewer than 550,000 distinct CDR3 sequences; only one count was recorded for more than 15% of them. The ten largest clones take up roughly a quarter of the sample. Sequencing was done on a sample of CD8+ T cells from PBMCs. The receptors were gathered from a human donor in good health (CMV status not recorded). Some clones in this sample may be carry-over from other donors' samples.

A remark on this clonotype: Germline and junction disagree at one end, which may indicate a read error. CDR3 nucleotide sequence: TGTGCCAGCAGCCCGGACTTCAATGATCAGTTCTTC. Its translation: CASSPDFNDQFF. The chain is built from TRBV5-6 and TRBJ2-1; D is perhaps TRBD2 (5 bases). Germline assignment: CDR1 SGHDT and CDR2 YYEEEE. The CDR3 spans 12 residues.

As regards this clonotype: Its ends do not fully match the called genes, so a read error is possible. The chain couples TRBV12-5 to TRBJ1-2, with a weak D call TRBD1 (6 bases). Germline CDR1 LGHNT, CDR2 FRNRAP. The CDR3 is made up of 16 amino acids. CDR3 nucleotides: TGTGATAGTGGTCTTGGACATGGACAGAAGGATTATGGCTACACCTTC. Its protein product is CDSGLGHGQKDYGYTF. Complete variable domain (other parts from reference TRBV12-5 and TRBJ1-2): DARVTQTPRHKVTEMGQEVTMRCQPILGHNTVFWYRQTMMQGLELLAYFRNRAPLDDSGMPKDRFSAEMPDATLATLKIQPSEPRDSAVYFCDSGLGHGQKDYGYTFGSGTRLTVV.

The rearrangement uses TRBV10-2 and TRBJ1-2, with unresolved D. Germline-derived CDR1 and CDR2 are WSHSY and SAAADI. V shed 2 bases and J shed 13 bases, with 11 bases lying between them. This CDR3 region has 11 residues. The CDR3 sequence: CASSENGELTF. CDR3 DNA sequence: TGCGCCAGCAGTGAGAACGGAGAGCTCACCTTC.

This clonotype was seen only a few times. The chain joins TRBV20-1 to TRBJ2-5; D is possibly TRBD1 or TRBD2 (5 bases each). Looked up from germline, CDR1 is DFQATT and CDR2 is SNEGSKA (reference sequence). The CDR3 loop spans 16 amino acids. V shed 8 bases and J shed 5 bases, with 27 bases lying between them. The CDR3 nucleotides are TGCAGTCCGGGGACCCGTGTGACCTCGGTAGTTGAGACCCAGTACTTC. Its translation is CSPGTRVTSVVETQYF.

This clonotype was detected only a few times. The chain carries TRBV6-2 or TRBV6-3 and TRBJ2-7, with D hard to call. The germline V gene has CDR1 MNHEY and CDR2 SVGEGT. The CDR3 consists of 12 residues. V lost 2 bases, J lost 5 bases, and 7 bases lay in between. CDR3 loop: CASSYTPDEQYF. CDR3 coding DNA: TGTGCCAGCAGTTACACCCCGGACGAGCAGTACTTC.

The CDR3 region has the DNA TGCGCCAGCAGCTTGAGTCGCGAGGCTGGGAACACTGAAGCTTTCTTT. This codes for CASSLSREAGNTEAFF. The V gene is TRBV5-1, the J gene TRBJ1-1, with D uncertain. The V and J ends lost 1 base and 1 base respectively, with 14 bases between them. The CDR3 consists of 16 residues. Germline CDR1 reads SGHRS; CDR2 reads YFSETQ.

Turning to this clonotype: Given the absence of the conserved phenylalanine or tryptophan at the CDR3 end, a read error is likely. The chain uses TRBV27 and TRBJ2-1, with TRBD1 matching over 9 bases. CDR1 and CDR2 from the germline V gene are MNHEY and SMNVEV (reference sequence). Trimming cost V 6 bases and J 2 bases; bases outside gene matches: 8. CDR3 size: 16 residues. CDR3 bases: TGTGCCAGCAGCAATACAGGGGGCCAAGCCTACAATGAGCAGTTCTTA. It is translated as CASSNTGGQAYNEQFL.

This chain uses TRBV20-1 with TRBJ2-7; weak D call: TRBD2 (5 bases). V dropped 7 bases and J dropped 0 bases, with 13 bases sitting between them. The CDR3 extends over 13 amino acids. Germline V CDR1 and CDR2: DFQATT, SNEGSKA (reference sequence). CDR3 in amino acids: CSGRRVSSYEQYF. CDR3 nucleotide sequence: TGCAGTGGCAGGCGGGTCAGCTCCTACGAGCAGTACTTC.